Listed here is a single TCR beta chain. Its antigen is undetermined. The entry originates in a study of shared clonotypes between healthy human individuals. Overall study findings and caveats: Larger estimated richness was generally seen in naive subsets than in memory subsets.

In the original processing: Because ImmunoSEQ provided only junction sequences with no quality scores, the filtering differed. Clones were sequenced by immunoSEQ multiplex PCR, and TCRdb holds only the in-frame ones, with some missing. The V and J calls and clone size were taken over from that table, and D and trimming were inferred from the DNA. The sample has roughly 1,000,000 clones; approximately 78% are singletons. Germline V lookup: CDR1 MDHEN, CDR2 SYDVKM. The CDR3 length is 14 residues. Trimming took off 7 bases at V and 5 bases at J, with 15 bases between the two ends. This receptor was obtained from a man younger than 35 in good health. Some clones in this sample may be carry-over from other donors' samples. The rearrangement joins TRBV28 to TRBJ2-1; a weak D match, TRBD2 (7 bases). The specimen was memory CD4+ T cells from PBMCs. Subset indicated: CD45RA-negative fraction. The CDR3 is CASTLGGAHNEQFF. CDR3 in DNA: TGTGCCAGCACCCTTGGGGGGGCCCACAATGAGCAGTTCTTC. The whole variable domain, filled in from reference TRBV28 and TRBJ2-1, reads DVKVTQSSRYLVKRTGEKVFLECVQDMDHENMFWYRQDPGLGLRLIYFSYDVKMKEKGDIPEGYSVSREKKERFSLILESASTNQTSMYLCASTLGGAHNEQFFGPGTRLTVL.